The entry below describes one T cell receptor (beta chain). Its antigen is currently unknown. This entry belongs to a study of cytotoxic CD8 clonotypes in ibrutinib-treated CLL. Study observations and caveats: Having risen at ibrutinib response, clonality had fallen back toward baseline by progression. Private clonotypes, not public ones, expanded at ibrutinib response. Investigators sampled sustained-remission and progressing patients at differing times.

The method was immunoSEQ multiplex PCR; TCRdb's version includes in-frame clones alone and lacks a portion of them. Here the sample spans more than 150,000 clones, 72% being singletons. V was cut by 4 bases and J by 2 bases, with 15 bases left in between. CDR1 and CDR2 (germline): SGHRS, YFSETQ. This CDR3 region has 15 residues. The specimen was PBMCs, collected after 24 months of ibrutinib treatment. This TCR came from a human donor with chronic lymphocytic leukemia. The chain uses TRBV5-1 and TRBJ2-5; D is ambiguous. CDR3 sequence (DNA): TGCGCCAGCAGCCCCCTCGGTGGCCGACAAGAGACCCAGTACTTC. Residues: CASSPLGGRQETQYF.